One sample yielded the 27 T cell receptor beta chains listed below, sequenced in a study of T cells in Graves' hyperthyroidism and ophthalmopathy. RNA transcripts were the template for amplifying TCR beta CDR3 regions. HTBI primers were the set used in a first-round RT-PCR of the TCR CDR3. MiXCR, applied by TCRdb to the multiplex PCR reads, yields one record per CDR3 protein. The repertoire holds 300,000 to 450,000 distinct CDR3 sequences, approximately 13% seen once, with 9.2% in the top ten. The sequenced sample was blood. The receptors originated from a woman younger than 30 with Graves' hyperthyroidism.

The rearrangement joins TRBV9 to TRBJ2-1; D call uncertain. This CDR3 is built from 15 residues. The germline V gene encodes CDR1 SGDLS and CDR2 YYNGEE. The V end lost 0 bases, the J end lost 7 bases, and 14 bases lay between the germline ends. In DNA form, the CDR3 reads TGTGCCAGCAGCGTAGTGGGTGCTCGTTCGAATGAGCAGTTCTTC. The encoded protein is CASSVVGARSNEQFF.

The V and J genes are TRBV10-2 and TRBJ2-1; 12 bases are a match to TRBD2. Germline V gene sequence: CDR1 WSHSY, CDR2 SAAADI. The CDR3 has 22 residues. Losses at the gene ends were 2 bases for V and 2 bases for J; bases not matched to a gene: 19. The CDR3 spells CASSERLAGAPNVTHTYNEQFF. Written as DNA, the CDR3 is TGCGCCAGCAGTGAGAGACTAGCGGGGGCTCCAAATGTTACTCATACCTACAATGAGCAGTTCTTC.

This clonotype has just a few counts. J is TRBJ1-6 and V is TRBV12-3 or TRBV12-4, with unresolved D. Trimming pared 3 bases from V and 7 bases from J, leaving 10 bases between. The CDR3 loop spans 14 amino acids. The CDR3 here is CASSFGGTNSPLHF. The CDR3 bases are TGTGCCAGCAGTTTTGGTGGAACCAATTCACCCCTCCACTTT.

The table lists this clonotype with many counts. This sequence joins TRBV14 and TRBJ2-7; D ambiguous. The ends were cut back, 4 bases at V and 9 bases at J, with 13 bases in the middle. This CDR3 comprises 12 residues. The germline V gene encodes CDR1 SGHDN and CDR2 FVKESK. Here the CDR3 reads CASSPLGSRQYF. The CDR3 nucleotides read TGTGCCAGCAGCCCGTTAGGTTCCCGGCAGTACTTC.

This clonotype was seen repeatedly, ten times or more. The genes are TRBV7-9 and TRBJ1-4, with D unresolved. V was cut by 1 base and J by 0 bases, with 12 bases left in between. Germline V gene sequence: CDR1 SEHNR, CDR2 FQNEAQ (reference sequence). CDR3 size: 17 residues. CDR3 coding DNA: TGTGCCAGCAGCTTAGGTACGGGAGGAACAACTAATGAAAAACTGTTTTTT. This translates into CASSLGTGGTTNEKLFF.

This clonotype was seen many times. This chain joins TRBV28 and TRBJ2-7; no reliable D call. Between the trimmed V and J ends, which lost 5 bases and 4 bases, there was a span of 6 bases. The CDR3 runs to 11 residues. Germline loops: CDR1 MDHEN, CDR2 SYDVKM. In DNA form, the CDR3 reads TGTGCCAGCAGTGGTGGTTACGAGCAGTACTTC. Translating it yields CASSGGYEQYF. The full variable domain, its missing parts supplied by reference TRBV28 and TRBJ2-7, is DVKVTQSSRYLVKRTGEKVFLECVQDMDHENMFWYRQDPGLGLRLIYFSYDVKMKEKGDIPEGYSVSREKKERFSLILESASTNQTSMYLCASSGGYEQYFGPGTRLTVT.

This clonotype was recorded at least ten times. The rearrangement links TRBV6-1 to TRBJ2-5, with D possibly matching TRBD2 (5 bases). V gave up 5 bases and J gave up 0 bases, with 10 bases separating them. This CDR3 region has 14 residues. Germline V gene sequence: CDR1 MNHNS, CDR2 SASEGT. CDR3 region: CASSPGMHQETQYF. The CDR3 DNA sequence: TGTGCCAGCAGTCCCGGGATGCACCAAGAGACCCAGTACTTC.

In regard to this clonotype: This could be a read error, since a much larger clone is one nucleotide away. The chain carries TRBV28 and TRBJ2-4, with 7 bases fitting TRBD2. The CDR3 totals 15 residues. The ends lost 4 bases at V and 5 bases at J; junction bases unmatched: 8. The germline V gene encodes CDR1 MDHEN and CDR2 SYDVKM. CDR3: CASSSGGSGQNIQYF. In DNA, the CDR3 is TGTGCCAGCAGTTCCGGGGGGAGCGGCCAAAACATTCAGTACTTC.

A few counts support this clonotype. It may be a read error: a sequence one base away is much more abundant. V usage is TRBV7-3 and J usage is TRBJ2-1; no clear D. V lost 3 bases to trimming and J lost 5 bases, with 14 bases between them. The CDR3 consists of 15 residues. The germline CDR1 and CDR2 sequences are SGHTA and FQGTGA. The DNA for the CDR3 is TGTGCCAGCAGCTTGGCCTCGGGTGGCCACAATGAGCAGTTCTTC. This codes for CASSLASGGHNEQFF.

The rearrangement links TRBV19 to TRBJ1-5; no reliable D call. The germline V gene has CDR1 LNHDA and CDR2 SQIVND (reference sequence). The CDR3 spans 15 residues. The V and J ends lost 0 bases and 0 bases respectively, with 6 bases between them. This CDR3 is CASSIESNSNQPQHF. DNA for the CDR3: TGTGCCAGTAGTATAGAAAGCAATAGCAATCAGCCCCAGCATTTT.

This sequence joins TRBV4-1 and TRBJ2-3, with 13 bases identical to TRBD2. V trimming: 1 base; J trimming: 4 bases; junction bases outside the gene matches: 5. This CDR3 is built from 17 residues. The germline V gene has CDR1 MGHRA and CDR2 YSYEKL. The CDR3 DNA reads as TGCGCCAGCAGCCAAGGACTAGCGGGAGGCCGAGCAGATACGCAGTATTTT. Residues: CASSQGLAGGRADTQYF.

This clonotype has just a few counts. Being one base from a much bigger clone, this may be a read error. The chain links TRBV18 to TRBJ2-1, with D tentatively TRBD2 (5 bases). Germline V CDR1 and CDR2: KGHSH, LQKENI. V was pared by 0 bases and J by 8 bases, with 8 bases between. The CDR3 spans 13 residues. The CDR3, as DNA: TGTGCCAGCTCACCACCAGCGGAGGATGAGCAGTTCTTC. Its translation is CASSPPAEDEQFF.

In this sample, this clonotype turned up many times. V is TRBV5-1 and J is TRBJ1-1, with 9 positions matching TRBD1. The CDR3 sequence is 15 residues long. After removal of 7 bases from V and 1 base from J, the junction contained 8 bases not matched to a gene. The germline gives CDR1 SGHRS, CDR2 YFSETQ. The CDR3 reads CASEGQGPGNTEAFF. CDR3 DNA: TGCGCCAGCGAGGGACAGGGCCCGGGGAACACTGAAGCTTTCTTT.

This chain joins TRBV7-9 and TRBJ1-1; 7 nucleotides line up with TRBD1. Trimming cost V 5 bases and J 2 bases; bases outside gene matches: 5. The CDR3 extends over 14 amino acids. Germline CDR1 reads SEHNR; CDR2 reads FQNEAQ (reference sequence). The CDR3 bases are TGTGCCAGCAGCAAGGGACAGCAAAACACTGAAGCTTTCTTT. Amino acids: CASSKGQQNTEAFF.

The sample holds a few counts of this clonotype. The rearrangement joins TRBV4-1 to TRBJ2-7; 8 positions match TRBD1. The germline CDR1 and CDR2 sequences are MGHRA and YSYEKL. The V gene end was trimmed by 0 bases and the J gene end by 5 bases; junction bases not matched to a gene: 12. The CDR3 has 17 residues. The DNA of the CDR3 is TGCGCCAGCAGCCAAGATATTCAGACAGGGGTGGGGAACGAGCAGTACTTC. Amino acids: CASSQDIQTGVGNEQYF.

In this sample, this clonotype turned up a few times. The chain recombines TRBV5-1 with TRBJ2-2; no definite D call. This CDR3 comprises 14 residues. V shed 4 bases and J shed 5 bases, with 12 bases lying between them. The germline CDR1 and CDR2 sequences are SGHRS and YFSETQ. The CDR3 DNA reads TGCGCCAGCAGCCGAGCTTCCGGAACCGGGGAGCTGTTTTTT. Its protein product is CASSRASGTGELFF. Full variable domain (outside the CDR3, taken from reference TRBV5-1 and TRBJ2-2): KAGVTQTPRYLIKTRGQQVTLSCSPISGHRSVSWYQQTPGQGLQFLFEYFSETQRNKGNFPGRFSGRQFSNSRSEMNVSTLELGDSALYLCASSRASGTGELFFGEGSRLTVL.

The chain employs TRBV20-1 and TRBJ2-7; D possibly uses TRBD1 or TRBD2 (6 bases each). Germline lookup yields CDR1 DFQATT and CDR2 SNEGSKA (reference sequence). This CDR3 has 15 residues. Deletions cut 0 bases from V and 2 bases from J, with 14 bases between. CDR3 loop: CSARDLGGRTYEQYF. The CDR3, as DNA: TGCAGTGCTAGAGACCTAGGGGGGCGAACCTACGAGCAGTACTTC.

In this sample, this clonotype turned up many times. The rearrangement uses TRBV6-1 and TRBJ1-6; 8 positions match TRBD1. V trimming: 7 bases; J trimming: 8 bases; junction bases outside the gene matches: 7. The CDR3 runs 14 residues. The germline CDR1 and CDR2 sequences are MNHNS and SASEGT. Here the CDR3 DNA reads TGTGCCAGCACCCTGACAGGGGCTGATTCACCCCTCCACTTT. As protein: CASTLTGADSPLHF.

This clonotype was found many times. V gene TRBV3-1 combines with J gene TRBJ2-2; 8 positions agree with TRBD2. The germline V gene encodes CDR1 LGHDT and CDR2 YNNKEL (reference sequence). There are 13 residues in the CDR3. The V and J ends lost 7 bases and 6 bases, in that order; junction bases with no gene match: 4. DNA of the CDR3: TGTGCCAGCAACAGCGGGGGTCCCGGGGAGCTGTTTTTT. This translates into CASNSGGPGELFF.

This clonotype has a count of ten or more. The V call is TRBV28, the J call TRBJ1-3, with 8 bases aligning to TRBD1. CDR1 and CDR2 (germline): MDHEN, SYDVKM. This CDR3 spans 14 amino acids. The J segment lost 5 bases and the V segment lost 6 bases, leaving 6 bases of the junction unmatched. CDR3 sequence reads: CASRLGQGRNTIYF. The CDR3 nucleotides read TGTGCCAGCAGGCTAGGACAGGGACGAAACACCATATATTTT.

On this clonotype itself: One base away lies a much larger clone, so this may be a sequencing read error. The chain has TRBV11-2 and TRBJ2-1, with D perhaps TRBD2 (6 bases). The DNA end lines up better with TRBJ2-7; the J call may be wrong. The CDR3 contains 15 residues. Germline V gives CDR1 SGHAT, CDR2 FQNNGV. CDR3 nucleotide sequence: TGTGCCAGCAGCTTAGGGCGGGATACCTACAATGAGCAGTACTTC. It encodes CASSLGRDTYNEQYF.

The V gene is TRBV7-9, the J gene TRBJ2-3; 7 nucleotides align to TRBD1. The germline V gene encodes CDR1 SEHNR and CDR2 FQNEAQ (reference sequence). This CDR3 contains 15 residues. The V gene end was trimmed by 5 bases and the J gene end by 3 bases; junction bases not matched to a gene: 8. The CDR3 loop reads CASSEHRGRTDTQYF. Written as DNA, the CDR3 is TGTGCCAGCAGCGAGCACAGGGGACGGACAGATACGCAGTATTTT.

The chain carries TRBV20-1 and TRBJ1-2; 7 bases are shared with TRBD1. Germline V gives CDR1 DFQATT, CDR2 SNEGSKA (reference sequence). This CDR3 is built from 11 residues. V lost 7 bases, J lost 8 bases, and 7 bases stayed unmatched. The chain's CDR3 is CSVEGANGYTF. The DNA for the CDR3 is TGCAGTGTGGAGGGGGCGAACGGCTACACCTTC.

This clonotype was recorded a few times. The V gene is TRBV6-5, the J gene TRBJ1-1; D unresolved. There are 13 residues in the CDR3. Germline V lookup: CDR1 MNHEY, CDR2 SVGAGI. V lost 0 bases and J lost 5, with 7 bases in between. The CDR3 is CASSYSPGTEAFF. CDR3 sequence (DNA): TGTGCCAGCAGTTACTCCCCGGGGACTGAAGCTTTCTTT.

This clonotype was counted at least ten times. The gene calls are TRBV20-1 and TRBJ1-5; a possible D gene is TRBD1 (5 bases). The V end was cut by 6 bases, the J end by 5 bases, with 11 bases between. The CDR3 loop spans 12 amino acids. Germline V CDR1 and CDR2: DFQATT, SNEGSKA (reference sequence). CDR3: CSAGVADQPQHF. The CDR3 bases are TGCAGTGCGGGGGTGGCAGATCAGCCCCAGCATTTT.

This clonotype was observed at least ten times. The J gene is TRBJ1-1, the V gene TRBV2; 8 bases fit TRBD1. This CDR3 spans 14 amino acids. Germline CDR1 and CDR2: SNHLY and FYNNEI. The V gene end was trimmed by 6 bases and the J gene end by 10 bases; junction bases not matched to a gene: 13. CDR3 DNA: TGTGCCAGCAGGGGGGGCAGGGGGCACGGAGGAGCTTTCTTT. This encodes CASRGGRGHGGAFF.

This clonotype was seen many times. The gene calls are TRBV5-8 and TRBJ2-1; the match to TRBD2 covers 7 bases. The CDR3 covers 12 residues. The germline CDR1 and CDR2 sequences are SGHTS and YDEGEE. The J segment lost 7 bases and the V segment lost 5 bases, leaving 3 bases of the junction unmatched. The CDR3 here is CASRVAGNEQFF. CDR3 DNA sequence: TGTGCCAGCAGGGTAGCGGGTAATGAGCAGTTCTTC.